The 8 T cell receptor beta chains listed next were all sequenced from one sample in a study of blood T cell repertoires in COVID-19. Sequenced by immunoSEQ multiplex PCR; TCRdb stores in-frame clones only, minus some. This sample has 150,000 to 180,000 clones, with 75% to 80% found just once. The source material was peripheral blood. These receptors originate from an elderly man with acute or convalescent COVID-19.

The V gene is TRBV2, the J gene TRBJ1-5; 10 nucleotides align to TRBD1. This CDR3 has 16 residues. Germline V gene data show CDR1 as SNHLY and CDR2 as FYNNEI. V gave up 7 bases and J gave up 1 base; unmatched junction bases: 7. The CDR3: CASKTGGAGSNQPQHF. The CDR3 nucleotides read TGTGCCAGCAAGACAGGGGGCGCGGGGAGCAATCAGCCCCAGCATTTT.

The chain uses TRBV28 and TRBJ2-7; D remains ambiguous. CDR1 is MDHEN and CDR2 is SYDVKM in the germline V gene. The CDR3 totals 14 residues. V lost 2 bases and J 2 bases, leaving 10 bases between the germline ends. CDR3 nucleotides: TGTGCCAGCAGTTTAGGTGGGCGAGCCTACGAGCAGTACGTC. Amino acid sequence: CASSLGGRAYEQYV.

A few counts support this clone. The gene calls are TRBV18 and TRBJ2-7; 8 bases align to TRBD1. The germline CDR1 and CDR2 sequences are KGHSH and LQKENI. The CDR3 spans 13 residues. J lost 5 bases, V lost 5 bases, and 5 bases had no gene match. CDR3 nucleotide sequence: TGTGCCAGCTCAGGGGACAGGTTCAACGAGCAGTACTTC. Residues: CASSGDRFNEQYF.

The genes are TRBV30 and TRBJ1-5; D not certain. CDR1 and CDR2 from the germline V gene are GTSNPN and SVGIG (reference sequence). The CDR3 consists of 13 residues. The V end lost 5 bases, the J end lost 3 bases, and 11 bases lay between the germline ends. The CDR3 region is CAWDGGSNQPQHF. In nucleotides, the CDR3 is TGTGCCTGGGATGGAGGTTCCAATCAGCCCCAGCATTTT. The full variable domain, in which reference TRBV30 and TRBJ1-5 provide the parts outside the CDR3, is SQTIHQWPATLVQPVGSPLSLECTVEGTSNPNLYWYRQAAGRGLQLLFYSVGIGQISSEVPQNLSASRPQDRQFILSSKKLLLSDSGFYLCAWDGGSNQPQHFGDGTRLSIL.

The chain is built from TRBV10-2 and TRBJ2-5, with a tentative D call TRBD2 (6 bases). Trimming removed 4 bases from V and 5 bases from J, with 14 bases in between. CDR1 is WSHSY, CDR2 SAAADI, per germline. This CDR3 spans 14 amino acids. This CDR3 is CASSVRGLPETQYF. CDR3 DNA sequence: TGCGCCAGCAGTGTCCGGGGACTCCCCGAGACCCAGTACTTC.

The rearrangement links TRBV6-2 or TRBV6-3 to TRBJ2-2; perhaps TRBD2 as D (6 bases). Trimming shortened V by 3 bases and J by 5 bases, and 13 bases separated the two germline ends. CDR3 length: 15 amino acids. Germline CDR1 reads MNHEY; CDR2 reads SVGEGT. The DNA for the CDR3 is TGTGCCAGCAGTTATTTAGCGGATGATACCGGGGAGCTGTTTTTT. Its protein is CASSYLADDTGELFF.

This clone was seen a single time. The chain uses TRBV2 and TRBJ1-2; 8 bases match TRBD1. This CDR3 has 14 amino acids. Germline-derived CDR1 and CDR2 are SNHLY and FYNNEI. Unmatched junction bases numbered 13, after V lost 6 bases and J lost 10 bases. CDR3 loop: CASRRGQVTPDYTF. The CDR3 DNA sequence: TGTGCCAGCAGGAGGGGACAGGTCACGCCGGACTACACCTTC. Complete variable domain (other parts from reference TRBV2 and TRBJ1-2): EPEVTQTPSHQVTQMGQEVILRCVPISNHLYFYWYRQILGQKVEFLVSFYNNEISEKSEIFDDQFSVERPDGSNFTLKIRSTKLEDSAMYFCASRRGQVTPDYTFGSGTRLTVV.

This chain connects TRBV6-5 to TRBJ1-5; the D is unclear. The CDR3 has 15 amino acids. V was pared by 5 bases and J by 9 bases, with 20 bases between. Germline V lookup: CDR1 MNHEY, CDR2 SVGAGI. The CDR3 protein is CASSPRAQTPGPQHF. The CDR3 DNA is TGTGCCAGCAGTCCCCGAGCCCAGACACCTGGGCCCCAGCATTTT.